This paragraph covers one T cell receptor beta chain sequence. This sample is part of a study of blood T cells in healthy people across ages. Next came a second PCR, run for about 7 to 12 cycles, which used a sample-barcoded 5' primer along with a J-beta primer mix. One entry per CDR3 protein results from TCRdb running MiXCR on the 5' RACE reads. The top ten hold roughly 10% of the sample, which has more than 900,000 distinct CDR3 sequences, 25% to 35% seen once. Separately, the same data were catalogued under a study of T cells of mothers and their children.

The TCR was taken from a woman in her thirties or forties in good health. Sequenced: blood.

CDR3 sequence reads: CASSLQVEGAFF. CDR3 in DNA: TGTGCCAGCAGTTTGCAGGTCGAGGGAGCTTTCTTT. V gene TRBV28 combines with J gene TRBJ1-1; D not certain. Trimming took 3 bases from V and 10 from J, leaving 12 bases between them. Germline values: CDR1 MDHEN, CDR2 SYDVKM. This CDR3 region has 12 residues.